These T cell receptor beta chains were read from a single sample in a study of tumor-infiltrating lymphocytes in primary liver carcinoma. TCRdb passed the multiplex PCR reads through MiXCR, listing each CDR3 protein once. The top ten hold approximately 18% of the sample, which has some 180,000 distinct CDR3 sequences, around four fifths seen once. The sample comprised tumor tissue from primary liver carcinoma. The receptor set was obtained from a man in his forties or fifties with primary liver carcinoma and hepatitis B virus infection. The CDR3 runs from the conserved cysteine through the conserved F or W. A D gene is named only where the DNA matches it firmly. Size tells how often a clone was seen (once, few, many) or the class of an expanded clone, and some rows leave it out.

. | TRBJ2-1 | TRBV4-1 | . | 15 | CSSSPLSAIHNEQFF | TGCTCCAGCAGCCCTCTTAGCGCGATTCACAATGAGCAGTTCTTC
few | TRBJ2-3 | TRBV28 | TRBD1 | 18 | CASSPIRDRGRNRNTQYF | TGTGCCAGCAGTCCTATCCGAGACAGGGGAAGGAATAGAAATACGCAGTATTTT
many | TRBJ2-7 | TRBV28 | . | 13 | CASSAAWIYEQYF | TGTGCCAGCAGTGCGGCTTGGATCTACGAGCAGTACTTC
. | TRBJ2-7 | TRBV11-2 | . | 14 | CLSSSNRNSYKQYF | TGTCTCAGTAGCTCTAACAGGAACTCCTACAAGCAGTACTTC
. | TRBJ2-5 | TRBV12-3/TRBV12-4 | TRBD1 | 15 | CPSSLDPGTEETQYF | TGTCCCAGTAGTTTAGACCCCGGGACAGAAGAGACCCAGTACTTC
. | TRBJ2-7 | TRBV29-1 | . | 13 | CSVLGITFYELYF | TGTAGCGTTTTGGGGATTACTTTCTACGAGCTGTACTTC
few | TRBJ2-5 | TRBV7-2 | . | 13 | CASSFQGGETQYF | TGTGCCAGCAGTTTCCAGGGTGGGGAGACCCAGTACTTC
. | TRBJ1-2 | TRBV29-1 | . | 14 | CNVEEGRRSYDCTF | .
. | TRBJ2-7 | TRBV5-6 | . | 15 | CAGRDAGQLVYEQYF | TGTGCCGGCAGAGATGCGGGACAGCTAGTCTACGAGCAGTACTTC
. | TRBJ1-1 | TRBV29-1 | . | 11 | CSVESSTEAFF | TGCAGCGTTGAGTCGAGCACTGAAGCTTTTTTT
. | TRBJ1-1 | TRBV29-1 | . | 15 | CSIAPGWAMNTEAFF | TGTAGCATTGCCCCTGGTTGGGCGATGAACACTGAAGCTTTCTTT
. | TRBJ2-1 | TRBV6-1 | TRBD2 | 15 | CACRDRLAGANDQFF | TGTGCCTGCAGAGACAGACTAGCTGGAGCCAATGACCAGTTCTTC
. | TRBJ2-1 | TRBV14 | TRBD1 | 14 | CASSRQGGYIEQLF | TGTGCCAGCAGCCGACAGGGGGGGTACATTGAGCAGCTCTTC
. | TRBJ2-4 | TRBV11-1 | TRBD2 | 17 | CSISFPGISGTKNIQYF | TGTTCCATCAGCTTCCCCGGGATTAGCGGGACCAAAAACATTCAGTACTTC
once | TRBJ1-4 | TRBV12-3/TRBV12-4 | TRBD1 | 14 | CASSRQGRGGKLLF | TGTGCCAGCAGTCGACAGGGGAGGGGTGGAAAACTGTTATTT
many | TRBJ1-2 | TRBV30 | . | 14 | CAWSVAGGTYGYTF | TGTGCCTGGAGTGTGGCAGGAGGTACCTATGGCTACACCTTC
. | TRBJ2-5 | TRBV6-2/TRBV6-3 | . | 14 | CASSSGDFQDTQYF | TGTGCCAGCAGTTCCGGGGACTTTCAAGATACACAGTACTTC
. | TRBJ2-6 | TRBV12-3/TRBV12-4 | . | 14 | CASSLRHGSNILTF | TGTGCCAGCAGTTTAAGGCATGGGTCCAACATCCTGACTTTC
. | TRBJ2-3 | TRBV12-3/TRBV12-4 | TRBD2 | 18 | CASTLPLAGGRSTDTQYF | TGTGCCAGCACTCTCCCCCTAGCGGGAGGTCGAAGCACAGATACGCAGTATTTT
. | TRBJ2-3 | TRBV5-4 | . | 18 | CASSSPPGLTGGADTQYF | TGTGCCAGCAGCTCACCGCCGGGACTAACGGGGGGCGCAGATACGCAGTATTTT
once | TRBJ2-7 | TRBV28 | TRBD2 | 16 | CPSSKDAAGLADEQYF | TGTCCCAGCAGCAAGGACGCAGCGGGACTAGCTGATGAGCAGTACTTC
. | TRBJ2-7 | TRBV11-2 | . | 14 | CACSSNRSSYVRYF | TGTGCCTGCAGCTCTAACAGGAGCTCCTACGTGCGGTACTTC
once | TRBJ2-2 | TRBV11-2 | . | 14 | CASGTDSDTRELFF | TGTGCCAGCGGCACAGACTCGGACACCAGGGAACTGTTTTTT
. | TRBJ2-2 | TRBV11-2 | . | 18 | CASITTATWTVGSGELFF | TGTGCCAGCATCACCACTGCTACATGGACGGTGGGGAGCGGGGAGCTGTTTTTT
. | TRBJ1-2 | TRBV6-5 | . | 13 | CANSQDGASGYTF | TGTGCCAACAGCCAGGACGGCGCGAGCGGCTACACCTTC
. | TRBJ2-1 | TRBV6-1 | . | 15 | CASIEEGGGYNKQFF | TGTGCCAGCATTGAAGAAGGGGGAGGATACAATAAGCAGTTCTTC
. | TRBJ1-1 | TRBV11-1 | . | 13 | CASSTGLKTEACF | TGTGCCAGCAGCACAGGTTTGAAGACAGAAGCTTGCTTT
. | TRBJ2-1 | TRBV28 | . | 15 | CASSLGSAFYNEQFF | TGTGCCAGCAGCCTCGGCAGCGCATTCTACAATGAGCAGTTCTTC
. | TRBJ2-4 | TRBV7-8 | . | 17 | CASGPLSSGLAKNNQYF | TGTGCCAGCGGCCCCCTTTCCAGCGGATTAGCCAAAAACAATCAGTACTTC
. | TRBJ2-6 | TRBV11-2 | . | 14 | CAITLEDWANVLSF | TGTGCCATCACCTTAGAGGATTGGGCCAACGTCCTGAGTTTC
once | TRBJ2-1 | TRBV28 | . | 18 | CASSIIRAVGDAYNEQFF | TGTGCCAGCAGTATAATTAGAGCGGTTGGGGACGCCTACAATGAGCAGTTCTTC
. | TRBJ1-3 | TRBV11-2 | . | 17 | CASSLDLSGAGGKSIYF | TGTGCCAGCAGCTTAGATCTGAGCGGTGCTGGTGGAAAGAGCATATATTTT
. | TRBJ2-1 | TRBV29-1 | TRBD2 | 13 | CGGTRGKFYEQFF | TGCGGCGGGACTAGAGGGAAGTTCTATGAGCAGTTCTTC
. | TRBJ2-3 | TRBV4-3 | . | 15 | CASSQDAVEADAQYF | TGCGCCAGCAGCCAAGATGCCGTAGAGGCAGATGCGCAGTATTTT
. | TRBJ2-5 | TRBV29-1 | TRBD1 | 15 | CSVAGKTGGWETQYF | TGCAGCGTTGCGGGCAAGACAGGGGGCTGGGAGACCCAGTACTTC
once | TRBJ1-6 | TRBV5-5 | . | 13 | CTSSLRGNSPLHF | TGTACCAGCAGTTTGCGAGGGAATTCACCCCTCCACTTT
. | TRBJ2-2 | TRBV4-2 | . | 15 | CVSSLTWGTTGELFF | TGTGTCAGCAGCCTAACCTGGGGCACAACCGGGGAGCTGTTTTTT
. | TRBJ2-7 | TRBV12-3/TRBV12-4 | . | 14 | CARSIPGLPYEVYF | TGTGCCAGGAGCATCCCGGGACTCCCATACGAGGTGTACTTC
. | TRBJ2-7 | TRBV4-1 | . | 12 | CASNSRGDEQYF | TGCGCCAGTAACTCAAGGGGGGACGAGCAGTACTTC
. | TRBJ2-7 | TRBV10-3 | TRBD2 | 15 | CAISEGTSSEYGQHF | TGTGCCATCAGTGAGGGGACTAGCAGTGAATACGGGCAGCACTTC
. | TRBJ1-5 | TRBV5-1 | . | 15 | CASSLRGTSNQSQHF | TGCGCCAGCAGCTTGAGGGGGACTAGCAATCAGTCCCAGCATTTT
. | TRBJ2-1 | TRBV11-1 | . | 13 | CGSSVGLNSGQFF | TGTGGCAGCAGCGTTGGCCTGAACAGTGGGCAGTTCTTC
. | TRBJ1-1 | TRBV6-2/TRBV6-3 | . | 13 | CASRLTEYTEAFF | TGTGCCAGCCGACTGACAGAATACACTGAAGCTTTCTTC
. | TRBJ2-6 | TRBV30 | . | 15 | CTCPDGSSGAYVLTF | TGTACCTGCCCGGACGGTAGCTCTGGGGCCTACGTCCTGACTTTC
. | TRBJ2-7 | TRBV29-1 | TRBD2 | 15 | CSVHGTSGESHEQYF | TGCAGCGTACACGGGACTAGCGGGGAGTCCCACGAGCAATACTTC
. | TRBJ2-1 | TRBV29-1 | TRBD2 | 13 | CSGSSGKLYEQLF | TGCAGTGGGAGTAGCGGGAAGCTCTATGAGCAGCTCTTC
. | TRBJ2-2 | TRBV29-1 | . | 12 | CRGSQGSGKLFF | TGCAGAGGTAGCCAGGGGTCCGGGAAGCTGTTTTTT
. | TRBJ1-1 | TRBV10-2 | TRBD1 | 14 | CVSGQGAVNTEAFF | TGCGTCAGCGGACAGGGGGCAGTGAACACTGAAGCTTTCTTT
. | TRBJ2-7 | TRBV7-8 | . | 16 | CASSLANQRALYEQYF | TGTGCCAGCAGCTTAGCGAACCAGAGGGCATTATACGAGCAATACTTC
. | TRBJ2-5 | TRBV5-5 | . | 14 | CASSSKTSGGTQYF | TGTGCCAGCAGCTCGAAGACTAGTGGGGGGACCCAGTACTTC
. | TRBJ2-2 | TRBV29-1 | . | 13 | CSAAQKPIGELFF | TGTAGCGCTGCACAAAAACCGATCGGGGAGCTGTTTTTT
. | TRBJ2-1 | TRBV6-1 | . | 13 | CASSERINNEQFF | TGTGCCAGTAGTGAGCGAATAAACAATGAGCAGTTCTTC
once | TRBJ1-2 | TRBV28 | TRBD1 | 14 | CVNSAPQGGYGYTF | TGTGTCAACAGTGCGCCACAGGGGGGCTATGGCTACACCTTC
. | TRBJ2-1 | TRBV19 | TRBD2 | 14 | CAISIAGVNNEQFF | TGTGCCATTAGTATCGCGGGGGTAAACAATGAGCAGTTCTTC
. | TRBJ1-2 | TRBV7-9 | . | 14 | CASNAQGTNYDYTF | TGTGCCAGCAACGCGCAAGGAACTAACTATGACTACACCTTC
. | TRBJ2-5 | TRBV10-3 | TRBD1 | 14 | CAISSTGLGETQYF | TGTGCCATCAGTTCGACAGGGTTGGGTGAGACCCAGTATTTC
. | TRBJ2-2 | TRBV6-1 | . | 14 | CAGSTTVVPGELFF | TGTGCCGGCAGTACGACGGTGGTCCCCGGGGAGCTGTTTTTT
once | TRBJ2-3 | TRBV29-1 | . | 17 | CSAPTAGSQGLSATQFF | TGCAGTGCCCCGACTGCGGGATCCCAAGGATTGTCGGCTACGCAGTTTTTT
once | TRBJ2-7 | TRBV30 | . | 13 | CAWSGGRAYDRYF | TGTGCCTGGAGTGGAGGCAGGGCCTACGACCGGTACTTC